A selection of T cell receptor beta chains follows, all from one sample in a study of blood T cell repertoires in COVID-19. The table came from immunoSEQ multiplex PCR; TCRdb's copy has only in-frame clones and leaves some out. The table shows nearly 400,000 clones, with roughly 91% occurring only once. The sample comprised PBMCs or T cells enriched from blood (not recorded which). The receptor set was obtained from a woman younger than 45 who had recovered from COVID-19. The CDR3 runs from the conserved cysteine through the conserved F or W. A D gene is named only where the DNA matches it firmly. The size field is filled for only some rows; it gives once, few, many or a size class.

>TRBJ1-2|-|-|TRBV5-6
TGTGCCAGCAGCTCGCCGGTCTATGGCTACACCTTC
CASSSPVYGYTF
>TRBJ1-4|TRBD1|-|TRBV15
TGTGCCACCAGCAGAGACCCCTGGGGACAGGGGAATGAAAAACTGTTTTTT
CATSRDPWGQGNEKLFF
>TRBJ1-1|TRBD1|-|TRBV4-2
TGTGCCAGCAGCCAAGGTCAGAGGGACAGCCAAGCTTTCTTT
CASSQGQRDSQAFF
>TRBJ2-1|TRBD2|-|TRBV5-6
TGTGCCAGCAGCCCCGGGACTAGCGGGAGGGATCACAATGAGCAGTTCTTC
CASSPGTSGRDHNEQFF
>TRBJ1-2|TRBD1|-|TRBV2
TGTGCCATCCAGACCGGGACAGGGGGCGACCGGCCACGGGGCTACACCTTC
CAIQTGTGGDRPRGYTF
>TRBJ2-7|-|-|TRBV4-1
TGCGCCAGCAGCCTCTCACCAGGGATTTCCTACGAGCAGTACTTC
CASSLSPGISYEQYF
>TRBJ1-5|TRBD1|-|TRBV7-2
TGTGCCAGCAGCCCCCGGACAGGGGGTCAGCCCCAGCATTTT
CASSPRTGGQPQHF
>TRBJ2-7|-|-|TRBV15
TGTGCCACCAGCAGAGATCACAGATCCTACGAGCAGTACTTC
CATSRDHRSYEQYF
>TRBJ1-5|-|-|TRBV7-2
TGTGCCAGCAGCGCGGACAGTCGAAAATGGGGCAATCAGCCCCAGCATTTT
CASSADSRKWGNQPQHF
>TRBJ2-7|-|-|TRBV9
TGTGCCAGCAGCGCGACAGAAATAACCTACGAGCAGTACTTC
CASSATEITYEQYF
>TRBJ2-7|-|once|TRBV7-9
TGTGCCAGCAGCTTAACCCGGGGGGAGCAGTACTTC
CASSLTRGEQYF
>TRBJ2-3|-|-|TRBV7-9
TGTGCCAGCAGCTTAGTCGGCGGGGGCACCGATACGCAGTATTTT
CASSLVGGGTDTQYF
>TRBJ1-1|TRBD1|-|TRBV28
TGTGCCAGCGAAGGAGGGACGACAGGGAGAAACACTGAAGCTTTCTTT
CASEGGTTGRNTEAFF
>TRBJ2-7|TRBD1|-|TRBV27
TGTGCCAGCGGGGGGACAGGGACTTTGGGCGAGCAGTACTTC
CASGGTGTLGEQYF
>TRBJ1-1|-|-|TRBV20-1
TGCAGTGGATGGCGGGTCACTGAAGCTTTCTTT
CSGWRVTEAFF
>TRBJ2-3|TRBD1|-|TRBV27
TGTGCCAGCAAACTCTCGGACAGGGGGCCTGCAGAAAATACGCAGTATTTT
CASKLSDRGPAENTQYF
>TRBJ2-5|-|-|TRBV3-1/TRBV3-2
TGTGCCAGCAGCCAAGATTCGGGGGATCGTGAGACCCAGTACTTC
CASSQDSGDRETQYF
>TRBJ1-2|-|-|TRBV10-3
TGTGCCATCAGTGAGTCTAACAGAGCTAACTATGGCTACACCTTC
CAISESNRANYGYTF
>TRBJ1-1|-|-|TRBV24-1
TGTGCCACCAGTACAGGGAGAAACACTGAAGCTTTCTTT
CATSTGRNTEAFF
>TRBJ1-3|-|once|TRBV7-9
TGTGCCAGCAGCTTAGGACGGAGCTCTGGAAACACCATATATTTT
CASSLGRSSGNTIYF
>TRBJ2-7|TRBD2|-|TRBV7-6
TGTGCCAGCAGCTTAGTAACAGCGGGGGCTATCTACGAGCAGTACTTC
CASSLVTAGAIYEQYF
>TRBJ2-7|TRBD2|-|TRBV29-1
TGCAGCGCTCTAATAGCGGGATCCTACGAGCAGTACTTC
CSALIAGSYEQYF
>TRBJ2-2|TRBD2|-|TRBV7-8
TGTGCCAGCAGCACTTACATAGCGGGAGGGCCCGGGGAGCTGTTTTTT
CASSTYIAGGPGELFF
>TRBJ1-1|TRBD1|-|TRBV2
TGTGCCAGCAGTGTGACAGGGGGGAACACTGAAGCTTTCTTT
CASSVTGGNTEAFF
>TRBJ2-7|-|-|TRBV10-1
TGCGCCAGCAGTGTAATAATGGAGGGGCGGGTCAGTGAGAGGGCCTACGAGCAGTACTTC
CASSVIMEGRVSERAYEQYF
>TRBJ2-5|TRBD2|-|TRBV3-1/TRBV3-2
TGTGCCAGCAGCCAAGGTGGATTAAGGACTAGCGTTTCGGAGACCCAGTACTTC
CASSQGGLRTSVSETQYF
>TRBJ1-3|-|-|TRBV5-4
TGTGCCAGCAGCTTACAGGGAAGGGACTCTGGAAACACCATATATTTT
CASSLQGRDSGNTIYF
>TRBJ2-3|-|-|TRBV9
TGTGCCAGCAGCGTAGCAGGGGGGTTGTCTGGCACAGATACGCAGTATTTT
CASSVAGGLSGTDTQYF
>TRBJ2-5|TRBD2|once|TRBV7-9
TGTGCCAGCAGCCGGCCCGGGACTAGCCCACCCAAAGAGACCCAGTACTTC
CASSRPGTSPPKETQYF
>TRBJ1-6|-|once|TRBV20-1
TGCAGTGCTAGTGGCACAATTGAAAGCTCCTATAATTCACCCCTCCACTTT
CSASGTIESSYNSPLHF
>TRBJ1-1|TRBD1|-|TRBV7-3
TGTGCCAGCAGCTTCGACAGGGACACTGAAGCTTTCTTT
CASSFDRDTEAFF
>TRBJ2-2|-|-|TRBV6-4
TGTGCCAGCAGACAGGGTTTATCGGACACCGGGGAGCTGTTTTTT
CASRQGLSDTGELFF
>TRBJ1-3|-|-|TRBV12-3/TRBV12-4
TGTGCCACCCAAGAGAACTCTGGAAACACCATATATTTT
CATQENSGNTIYF
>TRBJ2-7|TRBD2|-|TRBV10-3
TGTGCCATCGGCCGAACCGATAGCGGGAGGGCCAGTGGGTACGAGCAGTACTTC
CAIGRTDSGRASGYEQYF
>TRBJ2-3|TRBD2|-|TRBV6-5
TGTGCCAGCAGCAATAGCGGGAGGGCAGATACGCAGTATTTT
CASSNSGRADTQYF
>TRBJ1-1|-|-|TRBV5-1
TGCGCCAGCAGCTCGGCCATGTACGGGTACACTGAAGCTTTCTTT
CASSSAMYGYTEAFF
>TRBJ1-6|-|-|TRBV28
TGTGCCAGCAGGAGTAGTTCACCCCTCCACTTT
CASRSSSPLHF
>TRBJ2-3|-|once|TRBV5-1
TGCGCCAGCAGCTTGGCCCAGAGCACAGATACGCAGTATTTT
CASSLAQSTDTQYF
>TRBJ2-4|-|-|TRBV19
TGTGCCAGTAGTATAGATACCCTGCTTGGAACTAGCCGTGCTCGGGACGGCATTCAGTACTTC
CASSIDTLLGTSRARDGIQYF
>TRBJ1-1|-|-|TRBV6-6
TGTGCCAGCAGCCAGACAAGAATGAACACTGAAGCTTTCTTT
CASSQTRMNTEAFF
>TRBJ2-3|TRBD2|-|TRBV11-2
TGTGCCAGCAGCCTAGCGGGAGCGATTCGGTTCACAGATACGCAGTATTTT
CASSLAGAIRFTDTQYF